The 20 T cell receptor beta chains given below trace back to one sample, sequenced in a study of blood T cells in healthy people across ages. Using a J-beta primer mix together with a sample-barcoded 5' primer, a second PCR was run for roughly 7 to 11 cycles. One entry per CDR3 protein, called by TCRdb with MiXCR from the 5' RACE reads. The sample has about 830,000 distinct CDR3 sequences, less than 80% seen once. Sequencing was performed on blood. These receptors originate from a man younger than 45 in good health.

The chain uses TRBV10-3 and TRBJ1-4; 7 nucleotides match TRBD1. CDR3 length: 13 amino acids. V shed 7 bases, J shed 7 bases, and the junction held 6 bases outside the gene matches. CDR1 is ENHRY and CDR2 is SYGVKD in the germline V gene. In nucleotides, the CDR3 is TGTGCCATCACCAGGGACAGAGGTGAAAAACTGTTTTTT. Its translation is CAITRDRGEKLFF.

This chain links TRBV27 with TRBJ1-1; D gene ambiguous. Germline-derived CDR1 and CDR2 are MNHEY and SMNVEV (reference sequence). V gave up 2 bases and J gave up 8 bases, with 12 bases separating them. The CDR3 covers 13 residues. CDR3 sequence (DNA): TGTGCCAGCAGTTTAAGCTTAGGGAGAGAAGCTTTCTTT. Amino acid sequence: CASSLSLGREAFF.

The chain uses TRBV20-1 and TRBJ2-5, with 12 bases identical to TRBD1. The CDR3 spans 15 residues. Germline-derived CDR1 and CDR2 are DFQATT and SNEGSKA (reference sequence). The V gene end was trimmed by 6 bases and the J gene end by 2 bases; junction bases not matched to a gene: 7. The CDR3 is CSAAGTGGRQETQYF. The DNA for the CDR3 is TGCAGTGCAGCCGGGACAGGGGGCCGTCAAGAGACCCAGTACTTC.

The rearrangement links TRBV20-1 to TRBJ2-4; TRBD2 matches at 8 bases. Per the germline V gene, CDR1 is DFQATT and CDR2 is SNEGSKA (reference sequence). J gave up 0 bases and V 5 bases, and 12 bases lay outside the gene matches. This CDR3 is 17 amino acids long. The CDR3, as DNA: TGCAGTGCTCACGGGAGGGGGGTGATAATAGCCAAAAACATTCAGTACTTC. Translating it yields CSAHGRGVIIAKNIQYF.

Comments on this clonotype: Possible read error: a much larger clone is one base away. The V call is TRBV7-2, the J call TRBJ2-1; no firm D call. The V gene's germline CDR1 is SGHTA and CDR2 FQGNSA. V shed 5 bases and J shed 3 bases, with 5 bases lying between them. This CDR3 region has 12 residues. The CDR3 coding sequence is TGTGCCAGCAGCATGGACTACAATGAGCAGTTCTTC. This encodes CASSMDYNEQFF.

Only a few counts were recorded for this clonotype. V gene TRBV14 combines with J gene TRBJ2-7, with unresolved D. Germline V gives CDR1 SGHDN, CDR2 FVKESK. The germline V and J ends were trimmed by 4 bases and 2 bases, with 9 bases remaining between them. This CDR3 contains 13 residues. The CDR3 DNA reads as TGTGCCAGCAGCCTGGGGTATACCTACGAGCAGTACTTC. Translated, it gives CASSLGYTYEQYF.

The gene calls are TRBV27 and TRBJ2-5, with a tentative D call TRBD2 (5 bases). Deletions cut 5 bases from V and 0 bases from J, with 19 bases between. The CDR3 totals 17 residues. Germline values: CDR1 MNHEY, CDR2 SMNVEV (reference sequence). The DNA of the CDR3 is TGTGCCAGCAGTAAAGGGTCCTACTCGGGGTACCAAGAGACCCAGTACTTC. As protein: CASSKGSYSGYQETQYF.

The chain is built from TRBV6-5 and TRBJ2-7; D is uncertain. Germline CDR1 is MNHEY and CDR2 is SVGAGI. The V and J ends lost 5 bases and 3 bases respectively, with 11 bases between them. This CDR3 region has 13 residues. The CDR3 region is CASSLYPFYEQYF. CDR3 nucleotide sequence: TGTGCCAGCAGTCTTTACCCATTCTACGAGCAGTACTTC.

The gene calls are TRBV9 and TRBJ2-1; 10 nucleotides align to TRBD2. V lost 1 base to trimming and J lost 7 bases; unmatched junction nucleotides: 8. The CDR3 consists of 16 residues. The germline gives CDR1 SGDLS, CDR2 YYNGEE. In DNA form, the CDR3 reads TGTGCCAGCAGCGTAAGAGCGGGGGGGTTTGGGAATGAGCAGTTCTTC. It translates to CASSVRAGGFGNEQFF.

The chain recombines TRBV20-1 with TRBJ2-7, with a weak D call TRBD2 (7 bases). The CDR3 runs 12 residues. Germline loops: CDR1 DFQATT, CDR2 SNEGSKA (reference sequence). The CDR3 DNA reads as TGCAGGGGGGGGCCATCCGCCTACGAGCAGTACTTC. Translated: CRGGPSAYEQYF.

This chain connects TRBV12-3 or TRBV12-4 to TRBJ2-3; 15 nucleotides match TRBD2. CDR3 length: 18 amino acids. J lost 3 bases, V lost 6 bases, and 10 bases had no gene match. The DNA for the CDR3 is TGTGCCAGCAGCCCTAGCACCGGGACTAGCGGGAGGACAGATACGCAGTATTTT. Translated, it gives CASSPSTGTSGRTDTQYF.

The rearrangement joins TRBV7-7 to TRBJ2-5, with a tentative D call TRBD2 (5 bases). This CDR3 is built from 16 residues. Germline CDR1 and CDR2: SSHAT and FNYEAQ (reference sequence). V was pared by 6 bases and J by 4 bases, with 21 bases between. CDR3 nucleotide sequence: TGTGCCAGCAGTTCTACTACTAGAGGGTCCGGAGAGACCCAGTACTTC. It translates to CASSSTTRGSGETQYF.

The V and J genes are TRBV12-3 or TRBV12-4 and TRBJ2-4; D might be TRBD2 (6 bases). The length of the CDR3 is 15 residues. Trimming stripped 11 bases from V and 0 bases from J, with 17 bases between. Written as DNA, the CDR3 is TGTGCCGGCACCCCGGGGGATATAGCCAAAAACATTCAGTACTTC. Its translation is CAGTPGDIAKNIQYF.

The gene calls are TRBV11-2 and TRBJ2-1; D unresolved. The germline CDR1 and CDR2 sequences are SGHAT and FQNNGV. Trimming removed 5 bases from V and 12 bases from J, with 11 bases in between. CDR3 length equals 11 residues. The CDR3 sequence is CASSPHEGQFF. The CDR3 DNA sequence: TGTGCCAGCAGCCCCCACGAAGGGCAGTTCTTC.

This CDR3 reads CASSIGGEVEYGYTF. CDR3 nucleotides: TGTGCCAGTAGCATTGGTGGGGAAGTGGAATATGGCTACACCTTC. This chain uses TRBV19 with TRBJ1-2, with D unclear. The germline V gene encodes CDR1 LNHDA and CDR2 SQIVND (reference sequence). V was shortened by 6 bases and J by 5 bases, with 19 bases between the two germline ends. The length of the CDR3 is 15 residues.

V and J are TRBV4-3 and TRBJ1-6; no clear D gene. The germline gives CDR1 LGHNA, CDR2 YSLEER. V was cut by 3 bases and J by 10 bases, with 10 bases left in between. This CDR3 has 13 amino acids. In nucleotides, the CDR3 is TGCGCCAGCAGCCACGATCTAAGGTCACCCCTCCACTTT. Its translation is CASSHDLRSPLHF.

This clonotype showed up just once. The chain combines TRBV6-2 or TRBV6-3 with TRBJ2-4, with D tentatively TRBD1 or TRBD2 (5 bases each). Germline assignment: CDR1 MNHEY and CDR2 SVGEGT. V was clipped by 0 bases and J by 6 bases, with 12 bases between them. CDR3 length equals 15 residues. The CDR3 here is CASSYSETGTNIQYF. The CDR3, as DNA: TGTGCCAGCAGTTACTCGGAGACGGGGACAAACATTCAGTACTTC.

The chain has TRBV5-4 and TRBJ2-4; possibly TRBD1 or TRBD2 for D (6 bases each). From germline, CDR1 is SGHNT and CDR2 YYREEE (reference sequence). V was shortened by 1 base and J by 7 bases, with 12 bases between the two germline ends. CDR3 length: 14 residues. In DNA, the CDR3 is TGTGCCAGCAGCTTGAGGAGGGACATGAACATTCAGTACTTC. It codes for CASSLRRDMNIQYF.

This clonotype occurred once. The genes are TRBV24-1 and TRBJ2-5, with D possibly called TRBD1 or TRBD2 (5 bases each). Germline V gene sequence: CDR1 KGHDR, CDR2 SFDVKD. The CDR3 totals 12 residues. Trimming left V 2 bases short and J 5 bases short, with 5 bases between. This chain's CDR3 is CATSDWGETQYF. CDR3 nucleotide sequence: TGTGCCACCAGTGATTGGGGGGAGACCCAGTACTTC.

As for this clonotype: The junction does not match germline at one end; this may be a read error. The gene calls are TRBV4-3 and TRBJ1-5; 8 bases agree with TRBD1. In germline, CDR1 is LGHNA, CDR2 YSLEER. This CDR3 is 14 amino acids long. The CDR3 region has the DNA TGCGCCGGCAGCCAAGCGACAGGGGTTCAGCCCCAGCATTTT. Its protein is CAGSQATGVQPQHF.